This entry lists 6 T cell receptor beta chains sequenced from one sample in a study of CD8+ T cells in alopecia areata. Sequencing templates came from extracted RNA that was reverse transcribed into cDNA. TCRdb keeps only in-frame clones here, not all; method: immunoSEQ multiplex PCR. The data show fewer than 100,000 clones, roughly 42% seen once. Sequences were obtained from CD4+ T cells sorted from blood. The receptors come from a human donor with alopecia areata.

This chain joins TRBV5-1 and TRBJ1-2; perhaps TRBD1 as D (6 bases). Germline lookup yields CDR1 SGHRS and CDR2 YFSETQ. The CDR3 consists of 16 residues. Trimming took 4 bases from V and 3 from J, leaving 19 bases between them. CDR3 protein: CASSPGDRSDDYGYTF. CDR3 coding DNA: TGCGCCAGCAGCCCCGGCGACAGGTCGGACGACTATGGCTACACCTTC.

The chain carries TRBV29-1 and TRBJ2-5; D could derive from TRBD1 or TRBD2 (5 bases each). Trimming cost V 3 bases and J 0 bases, with 11 bases left between them. This CDR3 has 14 residues. From germline, CDR1 is SQVTM and CDR2 ANQGSEA. The CDR3 here is CSVDVGRHQETQYF. The CDR3 DNA is TGCAGCGTTGACGTGGGACGGCACCAAGAGACCCAGTACTTC.

This clone turned up a few times. This rearrangement joins TRBV29-1 to TRBJ2-7; a weak D match, TRBD2 (6 bases). Germline CDR1 is SQVTM and CDR2 is ANQGSEA. CDR3 length equals 15 residues. V lost 4 bases and J lost 0, with 16 bases in between. The CDR3 coding sequence is TGCAGCGTTGCCTACTTCCTAGCGAACTCCTACGAGCAGTACTTC. Its translation is CSVAYFLANSYEQYF.

In this sample, this clone turned up a few times. The gene calls are TRBV29-1 and TRBJ1-2; unclear D gene. Germline CDR1 reads SQVTM; CDR2 reads ANQGSEA. CDR3 length: 14 residues. Between the trimmed V and J ends, which lost 7 bases and 4 bases, there was a span of 19 bases. As DNA, the CDR3 is TGCAGCGCTGCGGGCTTGTCTCCCGGCTATGGCTACACCTTC. This codes for CSAAGLSPGYGYTF.

The V call is TRBV15, the J call TRBJ2-5; maybe TRBD2 (6 bases). The V gene's germline CDR1 is LNHNV and CDR2 YYDKDF (reference sequence). The V and J ends lost 5 bases and 5 bases respectively, with 18 bases between them. CDR3 length: 15 amino acids. This CDR3 reads CATSRSTPGRETQYF. The CDR3 DNA reads as TGTGCCACCAGCCGATCCACCCCAGGGAGGGAGACCCAGTACTTC.

The chain has TRBV30 and TRBJ1-4; 7 nucleotides match TRBD1. The CDR3 length is 13 residues. Germline trimming cut 1 base from V and 8 bases from J; bases unmatched to any gene: 4. CDR1 is GTSNPN, CDR2 SVGIG, per germline (reference sequence). The CDR3 DNA is TGTGCCTGGAGTGGGACAGGATGGGAAAAACTGTTTTTT. Translation: CAWSGTGWEKLFF.